The 13 T cell receptor beta chains given below trace back to one sample, sequenced in a study of cytomegalovirus exposure and HLA in healthy donors. The PCR contained 60 Vbeta and 13 Jbeta primers. Repertoires were generated with immunoSEQ multiplex PCR, while TCRdb's copy carries only in-frame clones and drops some. The sample yields about 220,000 clones, roughly 70% seen once. The source material was PBMCs. Receptors originate from a young woman in good health and CMV-seronegative.

The chain links TRBV6-5 to TRBJ2-7, with TRBD1 as a possible D gene (7 bases). Trimming took 5 bases from V and 4 from J, leaving 15 bases between them. The CDR3 totals 14 residues. Germline V gene sequence: CDR1 MNHEY, CDR2 SVGAGI. The CDR3 region is CASSRQGGGYEQYF. The CDR3 region has the DNA TGTGCCAGCAGTAGACAGGGAGGAGGTTACGAGCAGTACTTC.

Note on this clone: One end of the junction fails to match germline, which may point to a read error. The chain carries TRBV7-8 and TRBJ1-1, with 10 bases that match TRBD1. The CDR3 totals 18 residues. The germline gives CDR1 SGHVS, CDR2 FQNEAQ. The CDR3 spells CAISSLGQGYSPPTEAFF. The CDR3 coding sequence is TGTGCCATCAGCTCCCTGGGACAGGGGTATTCCCCGCCCACTGAAGCTTTCTTT.

The chain recombines TRBV6-5 with TRBJ2-1, with 10 bases that match TRBD2. The CDR3 spans 15 residues. Per the germline V gene, CDR1 is MNHEY and CDR2 is SVGAGI. Trimming took 5 bases from V and 4 from J; bases not matched to a gene: 5. DNA for the CDR3: TGTGCCAGCAGTCGGAGCGGGGGGGAATACAATGAGCAGTTCTTC. It codes for CASSRSGGEYNEQFF.

The V call is TRBV7-6, the J call TRBJ1-6, with TRBD1 matching over 7 bases. Germline V gene sequence: CDR1 SGHVS, CDR2 FNYEAQ. The CDR3 is made up of 16 amino acids. With 1 base clipped from V and 5 bases from J, the junction kept 5 bases outside the gene matches. The CDR3 bases are TGTGCCAGCAGCTTAGGTCCGACAGGGAATAATTCACCCCTCCACTTT. Translating it yields CASSLGPTGNNSPLHF.

V and J are TRBV5-1 and TRBJ2-2; D not resolved. The CDR3 runs 16 residues. Germline-derived CDR1 and CDR2 are SGHRS and YFSETQ. Trimming left V 3 bases short and J 4 bases short, with 16 bases between. The CDR3 sequence is CASSSAHAGATGELFF. CDR3 DNA sequence: TGCGCCAGCAGCTCGGCTCACGCTGGAGCCACCGGGGAGCTGTTTTTT.

The chain is built from TRBV7-8 and TRBJ1-5; the D is unclear. The germline V gene has CDR1 SGHVS and CDR2 FQNEAQ. The CDR3 sequence is 14 residues long. V lost 5 bases and J lost 3, with 11 bases in between. The CDR3 DNA follows: TGTGCCAGCAGCCGTTTCGGTGACAATCAGCCCCAGCATTTT. Translated: CASSRFGDNQPQHF. Variable domain in full (rest from reference TRBV7-8 and TRBJ1-5): GAGVSQSPRYKVAKRGQDVALRCDPISGHVSLFWYQQALGQGPEFLTYFQNEAQLDKSGLPSDRFFAERPEGSVSTLKIQRTQQEDSAVYLCASSRFGDNQPQHFGDGTRLSIL.

This clone was counted a single time. The chain carries TRBV4-2 and TRBJ1-1, with 11 bases identical to TRBD1. Looked up from germline, CDR1 is LGHNA and CDR2 is YNFKEQ. The length of the CDR3 is 15 residues. The trim removed 4 bases at V and 3 bases at J, leaving 4 bases unmatched. Written as DNA, the CDR3 is TGTGCCAGCAGCCCAGGGACAGGGGGAGACACTGAAGCTTTCTTT. It encodes CASSPGTGGDTEAFF.

This clone was observed a handful of times. The chain couples TRBV7-2 to TRBJ2-3, with TRBD2 matching over 9 bases. The germline V gene encodes CDR1 SGHTA and CDR2 FQGNSA. J lost 1 base, V lost 2 bases, and 4 bases had no gene match. The CDR3 is 16 residues long. Here the CDR3 DNA reads TGTGCCAGCAGCTTAAGTGGGACTAGCCGCACAGATACGCAGTATTTT. Amino acid sequence: CASSLSGTSRTDTQYF.

The chain carries TRBV6-5 and TRBJ1-2; D is ambiguous. The CDR3 length is 13 residues. Trimming took off 11 bases at V and 2 bases at J, with 15 bases between the two ends. The germline V gene has CDR1 MNHEY and CDR2 SVGAGI. The CDR3 bases are TGTGCCGCCCGGACTACAGCAAACTATGGCTACACCTTC. Encoded protein: CAARTTANYGYTF.

J is TRBJ1-2 and V is TRBV7-9, with TRBD1 identical over 8 bases. With V trimmed by 3 bases and J by 2 bases, 5 bases remained unmatched. Germline V gene data show CDR1 as SEHNR and CDR2 as FQNEAQ (reference sequence). This CDR3 region has 15 residues. DNA of the CDR3: TGTGCCAGCAGCTTTTCCGGGACAGGCAACTATGGCTACACCTTC. This encodes CASSFSGTGNYGYTF. Full variable domain (missing parts from reference TRBV7-9 and TRBJ1-2): DTGVSQNPRHKITKRGQNVTFRCDPISEHNRLYWYRQTLGQGPEFLTYFQNEAQLEKSRLLSDRFSAERPKGSFSTLEIQRTEQGDSAMYLCASSFSGTGNYGYTFGSGTRLTVV.

The J gene is TRBJ2-3, the V gene TRBV7-3, with D possibly TRBD2 on 5 matching bases. The CDR3 loop spans 15 amino acids. The V and J ends lost 2 bases and 0 bases respectively, with 9 bases between them. CDR1 and CDR2 from the germline V gene are SGHTA and FQGTGA. The CDR3 sequence is CASSLQGGSTDTQYF. CDR3 coding DNA: TGTGCCAGCAGCTTACAAGGCGGGAGCACAGATACGCAGTATTTT.

This chain connects TRBV21-1 to TRBJ2-7; the D call of TRBD2 is as the table states it, not checked on the DNA. TRBV21-1 is described as a pseudogene. The CDR3 has 16 residues. CDR3 DNA sequence: TGTGCCAGCAGCAAATTAGCAAGGACTTGTGCCTACGAGCAGTACTTC. Translation: CASSKLARTCAYEQYF.

This clone has only a few counts. V usage is TRBV9 and J usage is TRBJ2-3; TRBD1 might be the D (5 bases). Germline V gives CDR1 SGDLS, CDR2 YYNGEE. The CDR3 has 14 residues. Trimming stripped 4 bases from V and 1 base from J, with 10 bases between. CDR3 in DNA: TGTGCCAGCAGCCCCCTGACAGGCACAGATACGCAGTATTTT. This translates into CASSPLTGTDTQYF.